The following is a TCR beta chain sequence with its context. Possible read error: a much larger clone is one base away. The record originates from a study of T cells in Graves' hyperthyroidism and ophthalmopathy. Newly diagnosed patients aged 18 to 65 had hyperthyroidism of under 2 months' duration. Uncontrolled infection, other autoimmune disease, pregnancy and lactation each barred patients from inclusion. In germline, CDR1 is MNHEY, CDR2 SMNVEV (reference sequence). This CDR3 contains 16 residues. TCR beta CDR3 regions were amplified from RNA. First-round RT-PCR targeting the TCR CDR3 was performed with the HTBI primer set. TCRdb independently ran MiXCR on the multiplex PCR reads; one entry per CDR3 protein. This sample has 550,000 to 800,000 distinct CDR3 sequences; 15% to 20% occur once, and the top ten carry roughly a sixth.

The sequence was obtained from a man aged 45-60 years with Graves' hyperthyroidism. The J gene is TRBJ1-1, the V gene TRBV27; D remains unclear. Sequencing was done on a sample of blood. This chain's CDR3 is CARSLSVWGGGTEAFF. The CDR3 bases are TGTGCCAGGAGTTTATCGGTGTGGGGAGGCGGGACTGAAGCTTTCTTT.